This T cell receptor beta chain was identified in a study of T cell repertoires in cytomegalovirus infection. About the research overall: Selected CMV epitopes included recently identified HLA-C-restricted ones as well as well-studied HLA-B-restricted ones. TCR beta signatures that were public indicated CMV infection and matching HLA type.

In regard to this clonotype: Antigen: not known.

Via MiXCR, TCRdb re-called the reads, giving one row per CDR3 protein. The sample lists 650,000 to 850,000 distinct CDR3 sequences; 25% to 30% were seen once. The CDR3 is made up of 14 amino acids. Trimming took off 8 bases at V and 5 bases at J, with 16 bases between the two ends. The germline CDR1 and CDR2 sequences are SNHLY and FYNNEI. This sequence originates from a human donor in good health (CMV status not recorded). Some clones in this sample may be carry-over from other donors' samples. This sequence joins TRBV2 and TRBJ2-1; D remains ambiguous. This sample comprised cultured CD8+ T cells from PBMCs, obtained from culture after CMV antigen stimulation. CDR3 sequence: CASCTGRQHNEQFF. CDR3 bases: TGTGCCAGCTGTACGGGCAGGCAACACAATGAGCAGTTCTTC. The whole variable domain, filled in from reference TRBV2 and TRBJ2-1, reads EPEVTQTPSHQVTQMGQEVILRCVPISNHLYFYWYRQILGQKVEFLVSFYNNEISEKSEIFDDQFSVERPDGSNFTLKIRSTKLEDSAMYFCASCTGRQHNEQFFGPGTRLTVL.